This entry concerns a single TCR beta chain. V gave up 2 bases and J gave up 4 bases, with 15 bases separating them. CDR1 is SGHKS, CDR2 YYEKEE, per germline (reference sequence). The length of the CDR3 is 15 residues. How the authors handled the data: By means of reference gene primer amplification, nucleated cell counts were estimated. Libraries were prepared by immunoSEQ multiplex PCR; TCRdb keeps only in-frame clonotypes and omits some of them. The V and J calls and the clone size are those of that table, but D and trimming were determined from the DNA. The repertoire holds about 69,000 clones, with 79% as singletons. The data belong to a study of blood T cell repertoires in COVID-19. In the study overall: Spain, Italy and the United States supplied samples that represented acute and convalescent COVID-19. PBMCs, B-cell-depleted T cells, or T cells were the source of the cDNA or gDNA that made up the material.

The sample consisted of peripheral blood. The chain combines TRBV5-5 with TRBJ1-2, with D possibly TRBD1 on 6 matching bases. This receptor was identified in a man aged 60 to 69 with acute or convalescent COVID-19. The CDR3 is CASSFSTGQGYGYTF. The CDR3 DNA reads TGTGCCAGCAGCTTCTCGACAGGCCAGGGCTATGGCTACACCTTC.